These 20 T cell receptor beta chains originate from one sample sequenced in a study of blood T cells in healthy people across ages. Next came a second PCR, run for roughly 6 to 11 cycles, which used a sample-barcoded 5' primer along with a J-beta primer mix. TCRdb processed the 5' RACE reads anew with MiXCR; each CDR3 protein has one entry. The table lists about 780,000 distinct CDR3 sequences, roughly 46% of them singletons. Sequenced input: blood. Source of these receptors: a man older than 75 in good health.

To note about this clonotype: A single base separates this from a much larger clone, so it may be a read error. The chain links TRBV12-3 or TRBV12-4 to TRBJ2-5; D may be TRBD2 (6 bases). The CDR3 has 15 amino acids. V lost 8 bases and J lost 11, with 27 bases in between. The CDR3 DNA is TGTGCCAGCCGGGGGAGTCCGGGAGCGTTAAATGAGCAGTACTTC. This gives the protein CASRGSPGALNEQYF.

The rearrangement uses TRBV4-1 and TRBJ2-1, with 9 positions matching TRBD2. Germline lookup yields CDR1 MGHRA and CDR2 YSYEKL. The length of the CDR3 is 16 residues. V trimming: 1 base; J trimming: 6 bases; junction bases outside the gene matches: 7. CDR3 protein: CASSQGAGGLGNEQFF. The CDR3 DNA is TGCGCCAGCAGCCAAGGGGCGGGAGGGCTGGGCAATGAGCAGTTCTTC.

There are a few counts of this clonotype. The chain couples TRBV9 to TRBJ2-1; a possible D gene is TRBD1 (6 bases). Near its end, the DNA agrees better with TRBJ2-7, so the J call may be wrong. This CDR3 has 15 residues. Germline V gene data show CDR1 as SGDLS and CDR2 as YYNGEE. The CDR3 region is CASSVGAGAYNEQYF. DNA for the CDR3: TGTGCCAGCAGCGTAGGGGCAGGGGCCTACAATGAGCAGTACTTC.

The chain employs TRBV7-9 and TRBJ2-1; 15 bases fit TRBD2. The CDR3 is 17 amino acids. Germline assignment: CDR1 SEHNR and CDR2 FQNEAQ (reference sequence). Germline trimming cut 0 bases from V and 5 bases from J; bases unmatched to any gene: 2. DNA of the CDR3: TGTGCCAGCAGCTTAGCCGGACTAGCGGGAGGGGACAATGAGCAGTTCTTC. Translated: CASSLAGLAGGDNEQFF.

This clonotype showed up many times. The chain is built from TRBV5-1 and TRBJ2-1, with D hard to call. The CDR3 runs 13 residues. V was pared by 4 bases and J by 5 bases, with 10 bases between. The germline V gene has CDR1 SGHRS and CDR2 YFSETQ. The CDR3 bases are TGCGCCAGCAGCCCGGGCATAAACAATGAGCAGTTCTTC. It translates to CASSPGINNEQFF.

The CDR3 reads CASSGLAGGYSNEQFF. DNA of the CDR3: TGTGCCAGCAGCGGACTAGCGGGAGGCTATTCCAATGAGCAGTTCTTC. The genes are TRBV25-1 and TRBJ2-1; 14 bases agree with TRBD2. Trimming removed 6 bases from V and 6 bases from J; junction bases left unmatched: 7. This CDR3 region has 16 residues. Per germline, CDR1 MGHDK and CDR2 SYGVNS.

CDR3 loop: CSARDGVGTYNEQFF. The CDR3 coding sequence is TGCAGTGCTAGAGATGGAGTAGGGACTTACAATGAGCAGTTCTTC. The genes are TRBV20-1 and TRBJ2-1; weak D call: TRBD2 (6 bases). The V gene's germline CDR1 is DFQATT and CDR2 SNEGSKA (reference sequence). The CDR3 extends over 15 amino acids. Trimming removed 0 bases from V and 4 bases from J, with 13 bases in between.

This clonotype came up a few times. This chain links TRBV20-1 with TRBJ2-1; 14 bases agree with TRBD2. The CDR3 is made up of 15 amino acids. Germline CDR1 reads DFQATT; CDR2 reads SNEGSKA (reference sequence). The junction had 7 bases not matched to a gene; V was cut back by 3 bases and J by 9 bases. The CDR3 DNA reads TGCAGTGCTAGCCCTGGGACTAGCGGGAGCAGTGAGCAGTTCTTC. Residues: CSASPGTSGSSEQFF.

Worth noting for this clonotype: A much larger clonotype is one base distant, so this may be a read error. V usage is TRBV28 and J usage is TRBJ1-1; D not certain. CDR1 is MDHEN, CDR2 SYDVKM, per germline. Trimming shortened V by 2 bases and J by 5 bases, and 9 bases separated the two germline ends. This CDR3 has 13 residues. CDR3 residues: CASSLTGWTEAFF. Here the CDR3 DNA reads TGTGCCAGCAGTTTAACCGGATGGACTGAAGCTTTCTTT.

The chain employs TRBV21-1 and TRBJ2-5. TRBV21-1 is tagged as a pseudogene. CDR3 length: 18 amino acids. CDR3 bases: TGTGCCAGCAGCAAAGCATTAGAAGGGATGCCTTTCCAAGAGACCCAGTACTTC. Residues: CASSKALEGMPFQETQYF.

There are a few counts of this clonotype. This sequence joins TRBV5-1 and TRBJ2-3; D may correspond to TRBD1 or TRBD2 (5 bases each). V shed 0 bases and J shed 7 bases, with 18 bases lying between them. From germline, CDR1 is SGHRS and CDR2 YFSETQ. The CDR3 spans 16 residues. DNA of the CDR3: TGCGCCAGCAGCTTGGCTCCGGGACCCACGCCCCATACGCAGTATTTT. This gives the protein CASSLAPGPTPHTQYF.

The count of this clonotype is one. This rearrangement joins TRBV20-1 to TRBJ1-4, with unresolved D. This CDR3 comprises 16 residues. Germline CDR1 and CDR2: DFQATT and SNEGSKA (reference sequence). V dropped 1 base and J dropped 1 base, with 13 bases sitting between them. In nucleotides, the CDR3 is TGCAGTGCTAGAGTTCGCGTCAGGAAAACTAATGAAAAACTGTTTTTT. Residues: CSARVRVRKTNEKLFF.

The chain couples TRBV5-1 to TRBJ2-1; 9 positions match TRBD1. Germline V gives CDR1 SGHRS, CDR2 YFSETQ. Losses at the gene ends were 2 bases for V and 6 bases for J; bases not matched to a gene: 12. This CDR3 spans 17 amino acids. The CDR3, as DNA: TGCGCCAGCAGCTTTGGGGGGGGGACAGGGCCGCGCAATGAGCAGTTCTTC. This encodes CASSFGGGTGPRNEQFF.

In DNA, the CDR3 is TGCAGTGCTCCAAGACGAAGGGAGACCCAGTACTTC. It specifies CSAPRRRETQYF. This chain uses TRBV20-1 with TRBJ2-5, with D uncertain. CDR3 length: 12 amino acids. Trimming shortened V by 5 bases and J by 5 bases, and 12 bases separated the two germline ends. CDR1 and CDR2 from the germline V gene are DFQATT and SNEGSKA (reference sequence).

The chain combines TRBV30 with TRBJ2-1; 9 positions agree with TRBD1. With 7 bases clipped from V and 9 bases from J, the junction kept 13 bases outside the gene matches. Germline V gene sequence: CDR1 GTSNPN, CDR2 SVGIG (reference sequence). This CDR3 is built from 14 residues. This chain's CDR3 is CAYLSGQGTIEQFF. In DNA form, the CDR3 reads TGTGCCTACCTATCGGGACAGGGAACTATTGAGCAGTTCTTC.

This clonotype appeared many times. This chain joins TRBV9 and TRBJ2-3; TRBD2 agrees at 14 bases. This CDR3 is 16 amino acids long. The germline CDR1 and CDR2 sequences are SGDLS and YYNGEE. Trimming at V came to 3 bases and at J to 6 bases, leaving 6 bases not matched to a gene. The CDR3 nucleotides are TGTGCCAGCAGCGACGGGACTAGCGGGAGTAGGGATACGCAGTATTTT. Its protein product is CASSDGTSGSRDTQYF.

This clonotype was seen more than once but under ten times. CDR3 sequence reads: CASSSGAVRLGETQYF. The DNA for the CDR3 is TGTGCCAGCAGTTCCGGGGCAGTTCGGCTAGGAGAGACCCAGTACTTC. V is TRBV28 and J is TRBJ2-5; D tentatively fits TRBD1 or TRBD2 (5 bases each). Germline-derived CDR1 and CDR2 are MDHEN and SYDVKM. V lost 4 bases and J 4 bases, leaving 19 bases between the germline ends. The CDR3 covers 16 residues.

This chain joins TRBV7-9 and TRBJ2-7; D is perhaps TRBD1 (7 bases). The CDR3 has 15 residues. Trimming shortened V by 5 bases and J by 7 bases, and 21 bases separated the two germline ends. The V gene's germline CDR1 is SEHNR and CDR2 FQNEAQ (reference sequence). The chain's CDR3 is CASSGGTAMYNEQYF. DNA of the CDR3: TGTGCCAGCAGCGGCGGGACAGCCATGTACAATGAGCAGTACTTC. Together with reference TRBV7-9 and TRBJ2-7, the CDR3 gives the full variable domain: DTGVSQNPRHKITKRGQNVTFRCDPISEHNRLYWYRQTLGQGPEFLTYFQNEAQLEKSRLLSDRFSAERPKGSFSTLEIQRTEQGDSAMYLCASSGGTAMYNEQYFGPGTRLTVT.

At least ten counts were recorded for this clonotype. The rearrangement uses TRBV20-1 and TRBJ2-1; 11 bases match TRBD2. CDR1 and CDR2 from the germline V gene are DFQATT and SNEGSKA (reference sequence). V was clipped by 5 bases and J by 2 bases; unmatched bases: 11. The CDR3 has 17 amino acids. As DNA, the CDR3 is TGCAGTGCTTGGGGACTAGCGGCCATAGGGGCCTACAATGAGCAGTTCTTC. It translates to CSAWGLAAIGAYNEQFF.

V usage is TRBV9 and J usage is TRBJ2-5, with 7 bases lining up with TRBD2. The J call could be wrong; TRBJ2-7 is a better fit for the DNA end. Per the germline V gene, CDR1 is SGDLS and CDR2 is YYNGEE. This CDR3 spans 15 amino acids. DNA of the CDR3: TGTGCCAGCAACCTGGGAGGGACTAATAACTACGAGCAGTACTTC. This encodes CASNLGGTNNYEQYF.